Listed here is a single TCR beta chain. The CDR3 length is 14 residues. V gave up 3 bases and J gave up 1 base, with 10 bases separating them. The germline V gene has CDR1 SGHDT and CDR2 YYEEEE. Treatment was busulfan-fludarabine conditioning, a marrow graft, and cyclophosphamide on days +3 and +4. This record belongs to a study of T cells after posttransplantation cyclophosphamide. Sequenced by immunoSEQ multiplex PCR; TCRdb stores in-frame clones only, minus some. The sample has about 2,200 clones, 55% to 75% seen once. The sample consisted of PBMCs, taken after allogeneic stem cell transplant with posttransplant cyclophosphamide. The origin of this receptor is a male patient over 55 who received an allogeneic stem cell transplant from a related donor and was CMV-positive. Some T cells may trace back to the graft donor. V and J are TRBV5-6 and TRBJ2-5; a weak D match, TRBD1 (5 bases). The CDR3 DNA sequence: TGTGCCAGCAGCTCCCAGGGAACCCAAGAGACCCAGTACTTC. Its protein is CASSSQGTQETQYF.